The source of this T cell receptor (beta chain) is a study of CD8 T cells in Susac syndrome. Overall study context: Patients with Susac syndrome had blood drawn and were at that point therapy-naive, on corticosteroids, or on intravenous immunoglobulin alone. Regarding the study as a whole: Regarding the TCR sequencing and HLA analysis, the study admitted that a relatively small number of individuals were involved.

The CD8+ and CD4+ T cells were isolated magnetically using a negative isolation approach, whereas the TEMRA cells were enriched by FACS. A remark on this clonotype: Its antigen is not known.

The CDR3 is made up of 14 amino acids. The germline gives CDR1 LNHDA, CDR2 SQIVND (reference sequence). The J segment lost 5 bases and the V segment lost 6 bases, leaving 8 bases of the junction unmatched. An input of about 0.5 to 1 ug of RNA was subjected to reverse transcription using random hexamers. Each CDR3 protein is one row after TCRdb ran MiXCR on the immunoSEQ multiplex PCR reads. This table holds 170,000 or so distinct CDR3 sequences, approximately 95% found once. This chain joins TRBV19 and TRBJ1-1; 8 bases are a match to TRBD1. The clonotype comes from a human donor with Susac syndrome. Sequenced input: CD4+ T cells from PBMCs. The CDR3 here is CASRDWTGTTEAFF. The DNA for the CDR3 is TGTGCCAGTAGGGATTGGACAGGGACGACTGAAGCTTTCTTT.